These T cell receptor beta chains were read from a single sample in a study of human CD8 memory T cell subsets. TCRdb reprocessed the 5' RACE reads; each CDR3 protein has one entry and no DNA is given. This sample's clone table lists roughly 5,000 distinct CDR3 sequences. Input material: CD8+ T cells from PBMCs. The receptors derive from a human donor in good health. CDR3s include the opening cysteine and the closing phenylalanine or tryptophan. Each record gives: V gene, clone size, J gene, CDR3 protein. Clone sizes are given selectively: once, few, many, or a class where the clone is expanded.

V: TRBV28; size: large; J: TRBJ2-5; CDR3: CASSLGQGDQETQYF
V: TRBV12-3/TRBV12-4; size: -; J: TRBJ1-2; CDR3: CASSGRDRGGDYGYTF
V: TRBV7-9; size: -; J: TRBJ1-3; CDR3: CASSLVPTDGNTIYF
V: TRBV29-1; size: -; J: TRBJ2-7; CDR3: CSVVRTETREQYF
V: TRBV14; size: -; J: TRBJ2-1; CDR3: CASSHGPSGIWYNEQFF
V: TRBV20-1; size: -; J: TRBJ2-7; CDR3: CSAQGLAGTSSYEQYF
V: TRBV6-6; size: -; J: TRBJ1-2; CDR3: CASSYTGPYGYTF
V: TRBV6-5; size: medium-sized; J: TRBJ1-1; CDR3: CASSWGERAFF
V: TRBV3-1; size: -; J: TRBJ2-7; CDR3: CASSPLAGDTYEQYF
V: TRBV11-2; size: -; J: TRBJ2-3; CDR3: CASSLTPVPDTQYF
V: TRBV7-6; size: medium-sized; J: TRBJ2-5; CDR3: CASSLEVAGGQETQYF
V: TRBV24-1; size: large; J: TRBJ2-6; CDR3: CATSDNGRFSGANVLTF
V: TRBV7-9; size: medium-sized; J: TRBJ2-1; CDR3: CASPGTSLNEQFF
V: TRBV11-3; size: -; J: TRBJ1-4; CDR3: CASSLRGQNEKLFF
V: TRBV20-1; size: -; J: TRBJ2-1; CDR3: CSARVGVSYNEQFF
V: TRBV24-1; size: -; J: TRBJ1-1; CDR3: CATSDTRQGNTEAFF
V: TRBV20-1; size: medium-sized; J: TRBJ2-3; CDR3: CSATSERRIRESTDTQYF
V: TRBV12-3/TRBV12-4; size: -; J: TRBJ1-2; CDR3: CASRQTVGDFYNYGYTF
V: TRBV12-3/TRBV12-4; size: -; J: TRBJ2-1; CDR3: CASNAQGAPQFF
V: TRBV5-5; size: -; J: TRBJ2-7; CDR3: CASSLFQGSYEQYF
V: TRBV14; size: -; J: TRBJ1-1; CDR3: CASSQVPGGRGVDTEAFF
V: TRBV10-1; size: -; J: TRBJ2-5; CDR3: CASSESLAEETQYF
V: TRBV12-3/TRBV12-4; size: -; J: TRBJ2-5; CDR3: CASSPLDGKNQETQYF
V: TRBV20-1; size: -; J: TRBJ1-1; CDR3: CSADTTGQGASNTEAFF
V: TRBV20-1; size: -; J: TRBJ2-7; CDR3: CSARGDFTYEQYF
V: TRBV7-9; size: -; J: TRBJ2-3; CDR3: CASSSPTSGAGDTQYF
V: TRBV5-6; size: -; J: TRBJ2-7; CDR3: CASSWTGQSSYEQYF
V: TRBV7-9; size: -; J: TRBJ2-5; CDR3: CASSPRTQETQYF
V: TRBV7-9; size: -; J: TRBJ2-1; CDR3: CASIPGTSGSLSYNEQFF
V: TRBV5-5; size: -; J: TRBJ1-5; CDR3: CASSLVASAENQPQHF
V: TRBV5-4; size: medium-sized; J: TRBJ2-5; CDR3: CASSTGLDGETQYF
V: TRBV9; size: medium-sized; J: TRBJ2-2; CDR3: CASTDGANTGELFF
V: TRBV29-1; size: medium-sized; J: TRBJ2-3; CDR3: CSVEMFLARLLDTQYF
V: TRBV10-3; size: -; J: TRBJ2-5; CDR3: CAISGTPGETQYF
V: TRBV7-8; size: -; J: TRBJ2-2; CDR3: CASSLVRESNTGELFF
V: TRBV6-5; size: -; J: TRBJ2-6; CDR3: CASTHSVSGANVLTF
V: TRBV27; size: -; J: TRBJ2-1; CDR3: CASSLGLGKAEQFF
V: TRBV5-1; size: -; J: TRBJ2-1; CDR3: CASSLGASSYNEQFF
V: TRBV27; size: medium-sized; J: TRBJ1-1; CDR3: CASSPPGGPNTEAFF
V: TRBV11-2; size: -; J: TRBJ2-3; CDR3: CASSPNYGDTQYF
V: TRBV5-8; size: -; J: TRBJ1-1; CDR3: CASNHDRGRTEAFF
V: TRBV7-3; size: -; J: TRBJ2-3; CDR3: CASSAGLFDTQYF
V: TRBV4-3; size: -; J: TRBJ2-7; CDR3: CASSQAGTSDYEQYF
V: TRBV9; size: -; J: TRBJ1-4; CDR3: CASSVGQSTNEKLFF
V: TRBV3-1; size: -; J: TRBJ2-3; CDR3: CASSQGGRGADTQYF
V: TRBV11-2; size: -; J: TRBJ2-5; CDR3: CASSYTPGLVQETQYF
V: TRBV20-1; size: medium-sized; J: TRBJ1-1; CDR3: CSARDYGTGVVNTEAFF
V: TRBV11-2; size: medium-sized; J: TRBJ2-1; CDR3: CASSTSGDEQFF
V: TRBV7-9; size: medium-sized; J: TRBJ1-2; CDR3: CASSTTGQLYGYTF
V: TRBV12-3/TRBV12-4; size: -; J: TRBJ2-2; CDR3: CASRSGQGSTGELFF
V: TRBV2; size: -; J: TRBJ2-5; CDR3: CATPGSTGTQYF
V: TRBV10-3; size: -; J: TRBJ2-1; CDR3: CAISGGTYYNEQFF
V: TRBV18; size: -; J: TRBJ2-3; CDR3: CASSPPDTGTDTQYF